This TCR beta chain is from a study of shared clonotypes between healthy human individuals. Regarding the study as a whole: Clonotypes that were shared across a few donors made up about 5.1% of naive CD4 clonotypes. Limited genetic and exposure-history diversity came from having few donors.

The V and J ends lost 3 bases and 11 bases, in that order; junction bases with no gene match: 8. The germline gives CDR1 SGHTA, CDR2 FQGNSA. The CDR3 covers 13 residues. There were only Caucasian adults among the donors, and all lived in Nashville, Tennessee. Both subsets, CD45RA+ naive and CD45RA-negative memory, were split from the CD4+ cells. This clone has only one observation. The antigen is not known. This table comes from immunoSEQ multiplex PCR, and its TCRdb copy is limited to in-frame clones, with some not included. The sample yields approximately 2.4 million clones, approximately 96% seen once.

The sequenced sample was naive CD4+ T cells sorted from blood. Subset reported: CD45RA+ positively selected. The chain uses TRBV7-2 and TRBJ1-1, with 8 nucleotides matching TRBD1. The sequence was collected from a man aged 18 to 29 in good health. CDR3 bases: TGTGCCAGCAGCTTCCGGACACAGGGGGAGGCTTTCTTT. Its protein is CASSFRTQGEAFF.